The present entry profiles one T cell receptor beta chain with its context. Its recognized antigen is unknown. Per-nucleotide qualities are absent, and no much larger clonotype sits a single base away. The immunoSEQ hsTCRB v3.0 assay was used at survey level resolution for TRB variable region sequencing. TRB sequencing targeted a depth of roughly 35,000-55,000 T-cell genomes per sample. Pooled TRB libraries were sequenced on an Illumina MiSeq with a v3 150-cycle kit. Processing in the source paper ran as follows. Analysis of repertoires was carried out in R inside a reproducible Nextflow workflow spanning QC, data transformation and analysis. LymphoSeq2, an R package for AIRR-Seq data exploration, was used to implement custom analyses. A few samples yielding fewer than 5000 total TRB sequences were excluded, leaving 150 to 200 analyzed HIV repertoires. Among the approximately 190 retained HIV repertoires, fewer than 65 were collected before ART initiation and under 150 after ART initiation. Repertoires were downsampled to 5000 TRB nucleotide sequences, with summary statistics averaged over 100 downsampling iterations. The analysis kept only TRB sequences whose CDR3 regions were at least seven amino acids long. Diversity was measured with a Shannon entropy-derived clonality score and the Gini coefficient. In repertoire networks, the top 5000 CDR3 amino acid sequences were linked whenever an edit distance of one separated two sequences. Antigen specificity groups and MHC restriction were predicted for TRB CDR3 amino acid sequences with GLIPH2. CDR3 amino acid sequences were matched against VDJdb and McPAS-TCR to flag known CMV, EBV, HIV or tissue antigen associations. Pre-ART, post-ART and control groups were compared with Wilcoxon signed-rank tests and Holm-Bonferroni correction. In TCRdb, the immuneACCESS table is reduced to in-frame sequences with V and J assigned. These tables do not hold every clone; where another copy was compared, an unresolved V gene accounts for under half, and the others remain unexplained. D and trimming were read from the DNA, whereas the V and J calls and clone size are those reported in that table. This sample has tens of thousands of clones in its table, and 76% of those were observed once. The ten top clones hold over 9% of the sample.

To be included, a participant needed at least one PBMC sample from before ART initiation plus at least two post-ART samples. Treatment was received in the United States of America by all participants with HIV. Before DNA extraction, cryopreserved samples of roughly 0.85-10 million PBMC were thawed and washed. At the time of the earliest PBMC sample for each participant with HIV, ages ranged from about 20 to 54 years. Each participant contributed PBMC samples from 1-4 timepoints before ART initiation and 2-8 timepoints after ART initiation, with a median of 7 samples. For every participant, serial HIV viral load, CD4+ T-cell count, ART history and demographic data were obtained. Genomic DNA was extracted from unsorted PBMC with a Qiagen kit on a QIAcube, processed in batches of 12 samples. The source of the sample is a study of long-term antiretroviral therapy in people with HIV (dated by TCRdb to the early 2020s). Background on the whole study: The earliest samples were collected approximately a decade before the 2015 WHO recommendation for immediate ART, a period when ART was typically delayed until CD4 counts fell. No cross-contamination during QIAcube processing was shown when test extractions of a monoclonal T-cell line were performed alongside some 33 polyclonal samples. A retrospective serial study tested whether ART initiation and durable HIV suppression were associated with changes in peripheral blood TRB repertoire composition and diversity. Among the 30 to 35 participants with HIV, ten to eleven were female. A total of around 190 cryopreserved PBMC samples came from 30 or so adults with confirmed HIV infection and were collected serially over a mean of around 6 years (range 1-12).

For this chain, trimming is 7 bases at the V end and 0 bases at the J end, and the number of junction bases without a gene match is 5. The CDR3 sequence holds 15 residues, the cysteine and phenylalanine included. The kept DNA is CDR3 alone, 45 bases in frame from the first base. CDR1 is given as MNHNY and CDR2 as SVGAGI, both from the germline V gene (reference sequence). Points the paper makes about the study in general: Because pre-ART samples had limited cell numbers, unsorted PBMC were profiled rather than sorted CD4+ and CD8+ T cells. HIV repertoires had narrower CDR3 length ranges than controls, and the network structure suggested an antigen-experienced repertoire that shifted only slightly toward naive after ART. The samples span the years 2004 to 2017, and the ART regimens used may be less effective than current regimens. Inferences about post-ART repertoire changes were limited because no data were available on ART adherence, viral resistance or therapy changes. Since PBMC availability was limited, sequencing covered only the TCR beta chain, with no alpha chain pairing. Starting ART was linked to a significant rise in TRB diversity, yet even with long-term ART the diversity remained significantly lower than in transplant donor controls. At every time point, the repertoire was dominated by expanded TRB clones first identified before ART initiation, although this dominance fluctuated and, in many PLHIV, declined after ART.

The sample was unsorted PBMCs, taken 1.1 years before starting antiretroviral therapy. The receptor's source is a woman in her 40s with HIV. The V and J genes are TRBV6-6 and TRBJ1-4, and 7 junctional nucleotides match TRBD1. The CDR3 protein sequence reads: CASTKGQTTNEKLFF. The DNA sequence follows: TGTGCCAGCACTAAGGGACAGACAACTAATGAAAAACTGTTTTTT.